The 3 T cell receptor beta chains listed next were all sequenced from one sample in a study of cytomegalovirus exposure and HLA in healthy donors. The PCR used 60 Vbeta and 13 Jbeta primers. Only in-frame clones appear in the TCRdb table, and some are missing; sequencing was by immunoSEQ multiplex PCR. Seen here are approximately 110,000 clones, around 74% observed once, and the top ten hold over 7.5%. Sequenced input: PBMCs. Receptor source: a middle-aged woman in good health and CMV-seropositive.

Here the CDR3 DNA reads TGTGCCAGCAAACAGGGGGCATCCCACGAGCAGTACTTC. Encoded protein: CASKQGASHEQYF. The chain links TRBV7-9 to TRBJ2-7, with 9 bases identical to TRBD1. Losses at the gene ends were 7 bases for V and 5 bases for J; bases not matched to a gene: 6. This CDR3 region has 13 residues. The germline CDR1 and CDR2 sequences are SEHNR and FQNEAQ (reference sequence). The complete variable domain, with remaining parts taken from reference TRBV7-9 and TRBJ2-7, reads DTGVSQNPRHKITKRGQNVTFRCDPISEHNRLYWYRQTLGQGPEFLTYFQNEAQLEKSRLLSDRFSAERPKGSFSTLEIQRTEQGDSAMYLCASKQGASHEQYFGPGTRLTVT.

The CDR3 DNA follows: TGTGCCAGCAGCTTAGTCGTCTCTGGAAACACCATATATTTT. It specifies CASSLVVSGNTIYF. This rearrangement joins TRBV7-9 to TRBJ1-3; D gene ambiguous. This CDR3 contains 14 residues. Trimming took 1 base from V and 0 from J, leaving 4 bases between them. Germline V gives CDR1 SEHNR, CDR2 FQNEAQ (reference sequence).

This chain connects TRBV2 to TRBJ2-1; D ambiguous. Germline CDR1 SNHLY, CDR2 FYNNEI. The CDR3 loop spans 14 amino acids. Deletions cut 1 base from V and 8 bases from J, with 12 bases between. The CDR3 DNA reads as TGTGCCAGCAGTGAAGGATTGGCTAGTTATGAGCAGTTCTTC. Protein: CASSEGLASYEQFF.